This T cell receptor beta chain was found in a study of beta chain features in type 1 diabetes. Overall study context: The number of sorted cells examined across all samples was approximately 110,000,000.

Trimming cost V 8 bases and J 6 bases, with 17 bases left between them. The germline CDR1 and CDR2 sequences are SGHAT and FQNNGV. The CDR3 sequence is 13 residues long. Since all of the isolated RNA was reverse transcribed, expressed TCRB transcripts were what got sequenced. Using immunoSEQ multiplex PCR, the repertoire was profiled, and TCRdb retains in-frame clones only, with some absent. The sample includes under 130,000 clones, 25% to 30% of them seen just once. General observations from the study: Researchers caution that PCR might favor shorter templates, equally among patients and controls. All four CD4+ subsets of Type 1 diabetes patients contained TCRB CDR3s that were moderately but significantly shorter.

This clone was observed a handful of times. Its antigen is currently unknown. V usage is TRBV11-2 and J usage is TRBJ2-7, with unresolved D. What was sequenced was central memory CD4+ T cells from blood. This clonotype was sampled from a woman between 18 and 29 years old with type 1 diabetes. In DNA, the CDR3 is TGTGCCAGCTCCCTAGGCTCGGGTCCCGAGCAGTACGTC. Protein: CASSLGSGPEQYV.